Sequencing of this T cell receptor beta chain was carried out in a study of blood T cell repertoires in COVID-19 (dated by TCRdb to the early 2020s). Broadly, across the study: Collaborator samples came from the United States, Italy and Spain and covered acute and convalescent phases of COVID-19. The dataset comprised deeply sampled blood TCRbeta repertoires from subjects exposed to, actively infected with, or recovered from COVID-19. The prospective study material was composed of cDNA or gDNA derived from T cells, B-cell-depleted T cells, or PBMCs. A de-identified subject ID, COVID-19 status, age in years and sex were almost always included in the sample metadata. Where available, HLA class I and class II types were obtained from metadata supplied by the sample provider rather than from assay-based typing. The repertoires were released in a freely available public database meant as a resource for research on the immune response to SARS-CoV-2. Samples came from the ongoing ImmuneRACE study (first 160 participants) plus 1,254 subjects from 6 global collaborators. Results the study describes overall, beyond this receptor: How much clinical and demographic metadata was included differed by source and by participant, and the metadata was provided uncurated.

One collaborating source in Seattle enrolled patients while the patients were actively infected and followed the patients over time throughout the course of disease. Each collaborating institution followed its own protocols to collect whole blood in K2EDTA tubes. For TCRbeta analysis, collaborators shipped samples as frozen whole blood, isolated PBMCs, or DNA extracted from either of those sample types. The CDR3 numbers 15 residues from cysteine through phenylalanine. The DNA shown is the 45-base CDR3, in frame from base 1. The germline V gene gives CDR1 as SGHRS and CDR2 as YFSETQ. V loses 0 bases at its end and J loses 1 base; junction bases beyond the gene matches: 3. Comments on this clone: This clone's antigen is unknown. The sample holds no much larger clone one base away, and base qualities are not on file.

TCRbeta CDR3 regions were amplified from genomic DNA using the immunoSEQ Assay, a bias-controlled multiplex PCR. The original methods were these. The number of nucleated cells in each sample was estimated by amplification of reference gene primers within the assay. To quantify the absolute abundance of each unique TCRbeta CDR3 rearrangement, sequence reads were collapsed and filtered. For each sample, productive Simpson clonality was calculated as the square root of Simpson's diversity index over productive rearrangements. The immuneACCESS repertoire file appears here via TCRdb, limited to in-frame rearrangements. These files lack a portion of the clones; in checked studies, under half of the deficit traces to unresolved V genes, and the cause of the others is not known. V and J calls and clone size are those listed in that table; D and trimming were worked out from the DNA. Counted in this sample were roughly 130,000 clones; around 90% of them appeared once. Clones ranked in the top ten supply roughly 2.5% of the sample.

Sequencing was performed on peripheral blood. This receptor was identified in a human donor with COVID-19, enrolled during active disease. The donor label of this sample is uncertain. The rearrangement joined TRBV5-1 to TRBJ2-7; 8 bases in between match TRBD1. The DNA sequence follows: TGCGCCAGCAGCTTGGCAGGGGGCAAATCCTACGAGCAGTACTTC. This sequence encodes CASSLAGGKSYEQYF.